This T cell receptor beta chain stems from a study of blood T cell repertoires in COVID-19. Trimming shortened V by 0 bases and J by 5 bases, and 10 bases separated the two germline ends. In germline, CDR1 is GTSNPN, CDR2 SVGIG (reference sequence). The CDR3 runs to 13 residues. Libraries were prepared by immunoSEQ multiplex PCR; TCRdb keeps only in-frame clonotypes and omits some of them. The sample consists of some 56,000 clones, around 67% of them appearing once. This clone has just a few counts. The sequencing sample was made of peripheral blood. The chain employs TRBV30 and TRBJ1-1; D remains ambiguous. The clonotype originates from a woman aged 45-65 years with active or convalescent COVID-19. Here the CDR3 DNA reads TGTGCCTGGAGTGTAGGTACGGGGACTGAAGCTTTCTTT. As protein: CAWSVGTGTEAFF. Full variable domain (rest looked up from reference TRBV30 and TRBJ1-1): SQTIHQWPATLVQPVGSPLSLECTVEGTSNPNLYWYRQAAGRGLQLLFYSVGIGQISSEVPQNLSASRPQDRQFILSSKKLLLSDSGFYLCAWSVGTGTEAFFGQGTRLTVV.